The 24 T cell receptor beta chains below were found in one sample sequenced in a study of shared clonotypes between healthy human individuals. Naive-designated CD8 cells lacked CD45RO, were positively enriched for CCR7, and omitted terminally differentiated effector memory CD45RA+ cells. Here immunoSEQ multiplex PCR was the method, and the copy in TCRdb shows in-frame clones only, minus some. The table lists around 2,000,000 clones, about 95% of them singletons. The source material was naive CD8+ T cells sorted from blood. These receptor sequences come from a man aged 18 to 29 in good health.

About this clone itself: Different DNA sequences within this sample yield the same CDR3. J is TRBJ2-7 and V is TRBV4-1; D remains ambiguous. V gave up 0 bases and J gave up 5 bases, with 8 bases separating them. Germline loops: CDR1 MGHRA, CDR2 YSYEKL. CDR3 length equals 13 residues. As DNA, the CDR3 is TGCGCCAGCAGCCAAGATCCCGGACACGAGCAGTACTTC. Encoded protein: CASSQDPGHEQYF.

This clone came up once. The genes are TRBV7-9 and TRBJ2-5; TRBD2 matches 8 bases. The CDR3 has 15 amino acids. Trimming at V came to 5 bases and at J to 3 bases, leaving 8 bases not matched to a gene. Germline-derived CDR1 and CDR2 are SEHNR and FQNEAQ (reference sequence). The CDR3 DNA is TGTGCCAGCAGCGGACGCGGGGGGCCGGAAGAGACCCAGTACTTC. Residues: CASSGRGGPEETQYF. Full variable domain (missing parts from reference TRBV7-9 and TRBJ2-5): DTGVSQNPRHKITKRGQNVTFRCDPISEHNRLYWYRQTLGQGPEFLTYFQNEAQLEKSRLLSDRFSAERPKGSFSTLEIQRTEQGDSAMYLCASSGRGGPEETQYFGPGTRLLVL.

This clone was recorded once. The same CDR3 also results from other DNA sequences found in this sample. The chain has TRBV27 and TRBJ2-7; unclear D gene. Germline assignment: CDR1 MNHEY and CDR2 SMNVEV (reference sequence). Between the trimmed V and J ends, which lost 5 bases and 0 bases, there was a span of 11 bases. The CDR3 has 14 amino acids. The CDR3 is CASSPYSSSYEQYF. CDR3 coding DNA: TGTGCCAGCAGTCCCTACAGTAGCTCCTACGAGCAGTACTTC.

Here the CDR3 reads CASSQGQGHTEAFF. CDR3 sequence (DNA): TGTGCCAGCAGCCAGGGACAGGGACACACTGAAGCTTTCTTT. V and J are TRBV7-9 and TRBJ1-1, with 9 bases fitting TRBD1. Germline-derived CDR1 and CDR2 are SEHNR and FQNEAQ (reference sequence). The J segment lost 3 bases and the V segment lost 5 bases, leaving 4 bases of the junction unmatched. The CDR3 consists of 14 residues.

The chain recombines TRBV9 with TRBJ2-7; TRBD1 aligns across 7 bases. Trimming took 6 bases from V and 5 from J; bases not matched to a gene: 8. Germline V gives CDR1 SGDLS, CDR2 YYNGEE. The CDR3 runs to 13 residues. CDR3 nucleotide sequence: TGTGCCAGCAACCCGACAGGGAGCCACGAGCAGTACTTC. This translates into CASNPTGSHEQYF.

V gene TRBV30 combines with J gene TRBJ2-1; D is uncertain. CDR1 and CDR2 (germline): GTSNPN, SVGIG (reference sequence). Deletions cut 4 bases from V and 9 bases from J, with 13 bases between. The CDR3 loop spans 12 amino acids. The CDR3 DNA reads TGTGCCTGGACTGACCTCAGAAGTGAGCAGTTCTTC. Translated: CAWTDLRSEQFF.

This chain joins TRBV11-2 and TRBJ1-2; a weak D match, TRBD1 (5 bases). Trimming pared 1 base from V and 2 bases from J, leaving 8 bases between. There are 14 residues in the CDR3. In germline, CDR1 is SGHAT, CDR2 FQNNGV. For the CDR3, the DNA is TGTGCCAGCAGCTTAGGGACACCAAACTATGGCTACACCTTC. It translates to CASSLGTPNYGYTF.

The chain employs TRBV5-6 and TRBJ2-7; TRBD1 matches at 9 bases. With 0 bases clipped from V and 3 bases from J, the junction kept 4 bases outside the gene matches. This CDR3 has 15 residues. CDR1 SGHDT and CDR2 YYEEEE come from the germline V gene. The CDR3 sequence: CASSLGGQGRYEQYF. In DNA form, the CDR3 reads TGTGCCAGCAGCTTGGGGGGACAGGGCCGCTACGAGCAGTACTTC.

The chain carries TRBV7-8 and TRBJ2-1, with D unresolved. V dropped 4 bases and J dropped 5 bases, with 9 bases sitting between them. This CDR3 is 13 amino acids long. Germline CDR1 SGHVS, CDR2 FQNEAQ. CDR3 DNA sequence: TGTGCCAGCAGCTCCCGACTGGACAATGAGCAGTTCTTC. This sequence encodes CASSSRLDNEQFF.

This clone has only one observation. The chain carries TRBV4-3 and TRBJ2-1; the match to TRBD2 covers 13 bases. The CDR3 covers 20 residues. Trimming cost V 0 bases and J 7 bases; bases outside gene matches: 15. CDR1 and CDR2 (germline): LGHNA, YSLEER. DNA of the CDR3: TGCGCCAGCAGCCAAGAAGGGGGACGGTGGACTAGCGGGAGCGCGAATGAGCAGTTCTTC. Translating gives CASSQEGGRWTSGSANEQFF.

The chain is built from TRBV5-1 and TRBJ2-3; 8 bases match TRBD2. CDR1 SGHRS and CDR2 YFSETQ come from the germline V gene. This CDR3 spans 15 amino acids. Losses at the gene ends were 3 bases for V and 1 base for J; bases not matched to a gene: 4. CDR3 in amino acids: CASSSRGGRTDTQYF. CDR3 nucleotide sequence: TGCGCCAGCAGCTCCCGGGGGGGTCGCACAGATACGCAGTATTTT.

J is TRBJ2-5 and V is TRBV5-1; D remains ambiguous. Trimming removed 1 base from V and 5 bases from J, with 9 bases in between. The germline CDR1 and CDR2 sequences are SGHRS and YFSETQ. This CDR3 is built from 13 residues. CDR3 in amino acids: CASSLSLRETQYF. The CDR3 DNA reads as TGCGCCAGCAGCTTGTCCCTCCGGGAGACCCAGTACTTC.

J is TRBJ2-2 and V is TRBV6-1; D possibly corresponds to TRBD1 (5 bases). CDR3 length: 11 amino acids. Trimming cost V 7 bases and J 7 bases, with 7 bases left between them. The V gene's germline CDR1 is MNHNS and CDR2 SASEGT. CDR3 amino acids: CASIGDGELFF. CDR3 in DNA: TGTGCCAGCATAGGGGACGGGGAGCTGTTTTTT.

The V and J genes are TRBV4-3 and TRBJ2-1; D is unresolved. V was cut by 1 base and J by 0 bases, with 16 bases left in between. Germline assignment: CDR1 LGHNA and CDR2 YSLEER. The CDR3 is 18 amino acids. The CDR3 nucleotides are TGCGCCAGCAGCCAAGTCAGCCCCTTACAAAGCTCCTACAATGAGCAGTTCTTC. Translating it yields CASSQVSPLQSSYNEQFF.

About this clone itself: Other DNA sequences in this specimen translate into the identical CDR3. V is TRBV21-1 and J is TRBJ2-7; TRBD2, the table's D call, lacks a check against the DNA. TRBV21-1 is classified as a pseudogene. This CDR3 has 11 amino acids. The CDR3 is CASSLPYEQYF. CDR3 nucleotides: TGTGCCAGCAGCCTCCCCTACGAGCAGTACTTC.

The rearrangement uses TRBV7-9 and TRBJ1-1, with 8 bases that match TRBD1. This CDR3 is built from 15 residues. Germline V gene data show CDR1 as SEHNR and CDR2 as FQNEAQ (reference sequence). V lost 5 bases and J lost 3; bases outside the gene matches: 8. The CDR3 loop reads CASSPSGGGYTEAFF. In DNA form, the CDR3 reads TGTGCCAGCAGCCCTTCAGGGGGCGGGTACACTGAAGCTTTCTTT.

J is TRBJ1-5 and V is TRBV19; no definite D call. Germline CDR1 LNHDA, CDR2 SQIVND (reference sequence). This CDR3 has 14 amino acids. Between the trimmed V and J ends, which lost 3 bases and 3 bases, there was a span of 9 bases. DNA of the CDR3: TGTGCCAGTAGTATTCAACAGATCAATCAGCCCCAGCATTTT. Translating it yields CASSIQQINQPQHF.

The chain is built from TRBV6-1 and TRBJ2-1; D remains unclear. The CDR3 totals 13 residues. Germline values: CDR1 MNHNS, CDR2 SASEGT. Trimming left V 2 bases short and J 4 bases short, with 6 bases between. The CDR3 is CASSEIGYNEQFF. The CDR3, as DNA: TGTGCCAGCAGTGAAATCGGGTACAATGAGCAGTTCTTC.

The gene calls are TRBV7-2 and TRBJ2-1; 10 nucleotides line up with TRBD2. The CDR3 spans 15 residues. Trimming at V came to 5 bases and at J to 7 bases, leaving 8 bases not matched to a gene. Germline V lookup: CDR1 SGHTA, CDR2 FQGNSA. CDR3 residues: CASSPLAGVGNEQFF. CDR3 sequence (DNA): TGTGCCAGCAGCCCGCTAGCGGGAGTCGGGAATGAGCAGTTCTTC.

This sequence joins TRBV13 and TRBJ2-3, with 7 bases identical to TRBD2. The V gene end was trimmed by 5 bases and the J gene end by 0 bases; junction bases not matched to a gene: 8. The CDR3 consists of 16 residues. CDR1 and CDR2 (germline): PRHDT, FYEKMQ (reference sequence). CDR3 sequence: CASSLLAATSTDTQYF. The CDR3 DNA follows: TGTGCCAGCAGCCTCCTAGCGGCTACTAGCACAGATACGCAGTATTTT.

CDR3 in DNA: TGTGCCAGCAGCTTAATCCCCAGGCCCAGCACCGGGGAGCTGTTTTTT. This gives the protein CASSLIPRPSTGELFF. V is TRBV7-3 and J is TRBJ2-2; no clear D gene. The germline V gene encodes CDR1 SGHTA and CDR2 FQGTGA. The CDR3 length is 16 residues. The V gene lost 1 base and the J gene lost 4 bases, with 13 bases spanning the gap. The full variable domain, rest sourced from reference TRBV7-3 and TRBJ2-2, is GAGVSQTPSNKVTEKGKYVELRCDPISGHTALYWYRQSLGQGPEFLIYFQGTGAADDSGLPNDRFFAVRPEGSVSTLKIQRTERGDSAVYLCASSLIPRPSTGELFFGEGSRLTVL.

This clone was observed once. The V and J genes are TRBV18 and TRBJ2-7; D is unclear. The ends were cut back, 0 bases at V and 6 bases at J, with 9 bases in the middle. Germline-derived CDR1 and CDR2 are KGHSH and LQKENI. There are 13 residues in the CDR3. CDR3 DNA sequence: TGTGCCAGCTCACCACCGAGCAGCCCCGAGCAGTACTTC. Its protein product is CASSPPSSPEQYF.

The chain joins TRBV13 to TRBJ2-5; 7 nucleotides align to TRBD1. The germline CDR1 and CDR2 sequences are PRHDT and FYEKMQ (reference sequence). The CDR3 has 14 residues. Trimming cost V 6 bases and J 1 base; bases outside gene matches: 5. Written as DNA, the CDR3 is TGTGCCAGCAGTCAACAGGGGCTCCAAGAGACCCAGTACTTC. It yields the protein CASSQQGLQETQYF.

The chain recombines TRBV28 with TRBJ1-1, with 10 positions matching TRBD1. There are 19 residues in the CDR3. From germline, CDR1 is MDHEN and CDR2 SYDVKM. Trimming took 4 bases from V and 1 from J; bases not matched to a gene: 15. The CDR3 sequence: CASSSPPSRDRGGNTEAFF. For the CDR3, the DNA is TGTGCCAGCAGTTCTCCCCCGTCCCGGGACAGGGGAGGGAACACTGAAGCTTTCTTT. The full variable domain, rest sourced from reference TRBV28 and TRBJ1-1, is DVKVTQSSRYLVKRTGEKVFLECVQDMDHENMFWYRQDPGLGLRLIYFSYDVKMKEKGDIPEGYSVSREKKERFSLILESASTNQTSMYLCASSSPPSRDRGGNTEAFFGQGTRLTVV.